This TCR beta chain came from a study of CD8 T cells in Susac syndrome. This clonotype was picked up one time. Germline values: CDR1 MNHEY, CDR2 SVGAGI. This CDR3 contains 13 residues. Deletions cut 10 bases from V and 0 bases from J, with 10 bases between. RNA was extracted with the RNeasy kit, and a quantity of about 0.45 to 1 ug was reverse transcribed using random hexamers. TCRdb processed the immunoSEQ multiplex PCR reads anew with MiXCR; each CDR3 protein has one entry. The profile shows about 200,000 distinct CDR3 sequences, roughly 94% of them singletons. The chain recombines TRBV6-5 with TRBJ2-4; D unclear. This TCR was sampled from a human donor with multiple sclerosis. Sample: CD4+ T cells from PBMCs. The CDR3 loop reads CATRMGAKNIQYF. Here the CDR3 DNA reads TGTGCCACCCGCATGGGAGCCAAAAACATTCAGTACTTC.